One sample yielded the 20 T cell receptor beta chains listed below, sequenced in a study of regulatory T cells in long-lasting Graves disease. According to the study, TCR beta libraries were built with iRepertoire HTBI primers and CDR3-region Arm-PCR. TCRdb processed the multiplex PCR reads anew with MiXCR; each CDR3 protein has one entry. The sample lists hundreds of thousands of distinct CDR3 sequences; 15% to 19% were seen once. Time point noted: newly diagnosed GD, antithyroid drugs for less than 3 months. Researchers made the TCR library from RNA that was extracted from PBMCs. The source was peripheral blood mononuclear cells (PBMCs), collected at new diagnosis, from a patient treated with antithyroid drugs. The source is a female donor with Graves disease.

This clonotype appeared many times. One end of the junction does not line up with germline, which may come from a read error. The CDR3 DNA follows: TGCGCCAGCAGCCAAGCGCTCGGACTAGCGGACACCGGGGAGCTGTTTTTT. Translating it yields CASSQALGLADTGELFF. The V call is TRBV7-2, the J call TRBJ2-2; 10 nucleotides line up with TRBD2. The CDR3 covers 17 residues. Looked up from germline, CDR1 is SGHTA and CDR2 is FQGNSA.

This clonotype was found many times. This chain joins TRBV5-8 and TRBJ1-2; D call uncertain. The V gene lost 6 bases and the J gene lost 5 bases, with 2 bases spanning the gap. CDR3 size: 9 residues. Looked up from germline, CDR1 is SGHTS and CDR2 is YDEGEE. The CDR3 reads CASTYGYTF. The CDR3 DNA is TGTGCCAGCACATATGGCTACACCTTC. The entire variable domain, with the rest obtained from reference TRBV5-8 and TRBJ1-2, is as follows: EAGVTQSPTHLIKTRGQQATLRCSPISGHTSVYWYQQALGLGLQFLLWYDEGEERNRGNFPPRFSGRQFPNYSSELNVNALELEDSALYLCASTYGYTFGSGTRLTVV.

This clonotype was recorded many times. In DNA, the CDR3 is TGTGCCAGCAGTTTCTGGGTTAGGGGGGGGAACACTGAAGCTTTCTTT. Translated: CASSFWVRGGNTEAFF. The V gene is TRBV28, the J gene TRBJ1-1; tentative D call: TRBD1 (6 bases). This CDR3 has 16 residues. Germline-derived CDR1 and CDR2 are MDHEN and SYDVKM. With 3 bases removed from V and 1 base from J, the gap between germline ends came to 15 bases.

Of note for this clonotype: A far larger clone is a single base away, which makes a read error likely. The chain employs TRBV7-2 and TRBJ2-1, with 12 nucleotides matching TRBD2. Germline V CDR1 and CDR2: SGHTA, FQGNSA. CDR3 size: 14 residues. CDR3 nucleotides: TGTGCCAGCAGCTTGGGACTAGCGGGTCAAGAGCGGTTCTTC. It codes for CASSLGLAGQERFF.

At least ten counts were recorded for this clonotype. CDR3 DNA: TGCAGTGCTCCCTCACTAGCGGGAGTTTCCTACAATGAGCAGTTCTTC. Translating it yields CSAPSLAGVSYNEQFF. The gene calls are TRBV20-1 and TRBJ2-1, with TRBD2 matching 11 bases. V shed 5 bases and J 1 base; nucleotides not matched to a gene: 7. In germline, CDR1 is DFQATT, CDR2 SNEGSKA (reference sequence). The CDR3 is made up of 16 amino acids.

A few counts support this clonotype. This chain links TRBV27 with TRBJ1-1; possible D gene TRBD1, 5 bases. Trimming left V 2 bases short and J 5 bases short, with 15 bases between. Germline V gene lookup returns CDR1 MNHEY and CDR2 SMNVEV (reference sequence). The CDR3 spans 15 residues. The CDR3 region has the DNA TGTGCCAGCAGTTTAATTCAGGGAGTAGGAACTGAAGCTTTCTTT. Translation gives CASSLIQGVGTEAFF.

This clonotype was seen at least ten times. This sequence joins TRBV12-3 or TRBV12-4 and TRBJ1-5, with D maybe TRBD1 (5 bases). This CDR3 spans 13 amino acids. Trimming took off 0 bases at V and 11 bases at J, with 11 bases between the two ends. CDR3 sequence (DNA): TGTGCCAGCAGTTTAGCGAATAGGGGTTCCCAGCATTTT. Encoded protein: CASSLANRGSQHF.

This rearrangement joins TRBV4-2 to TRBJ2-3, with 14 bases lining up with TRBD2. The V gene's germline CDR1 is LGHNA and CDR2 YNFKEQ. The CDR3 is 16 residues long. Unmatched junction bases numbered 1, after V lost 1 base and J lost 4 bases. CDR3 loop: CASSQGTSGGPDTQYF. For the CDR3, the DNA is TGTGCCAGCAGCCAAGGGACTAGCGGGGGGCCAGATACGCAGTATTTT.

V gene TRBV11-2 combines with J gene TRBJ2-3; 10 bases are shared with TRBD2. The CDR3 is 17 amino acids. Germline V gives CDR1 SGHAT, CDR2 FQNNGV. The V gene end was trimmed by 4 bases and the J gene end by 1 base; junction bases not matched to a gene: 8. CDR3 protein: CASSWGLAGVGTDTQYF. CDR3 coding DNA: TGTGCCAGCAGCTGGGGCCTAGCGGGGGTCGGCACAGATACGCAGTATTTT.

The sample holds many counts of this clonotype. The J gene is TRBJ2-3, the V gene TRBV28; 9 bases fit TRBD1. V lost 5 bases to trimming and J lost 0 bases; unmatched junction nucleotides: 3. The CDR3 contains 15 residues. CDR1 is MDHEN, CDR2 SYDVKM, per germline. In DNA form, the CDR3 reads TGTGCCAGCAGTCCCGACAGGGGGAGCACAGATACGCAGTATTTT. Translation: CASSPDRGSTDTQYF.

This clonotype was observed many times. As DNA, the CDR3 is TGTGCTAGTGGTTTGGAGGTGAACACTGAAGCTTTCTTT. It codes for CASGLEVNTEAFF. V usage is TRBV12-5 and J usage is TRBJ1-1; unclear D gene. This CDR3 region has 13 residues. Deletions cut 1 base from V and 0 bases from J, with 3 bases between. Germline CDR1 is LGHNT and CDR2 is FRNRAP.

Many counts were recorded for this clonotype. The rearrangement links TRBV12-3 or TRBV12-4 to TRBJ2-5; unclear D gene. The CDR3 totals 13 residues. The V end was cut by 5 bases, the J end by 2 bases, with 9 bases between. The CDR3 is CASSPSQQETQYF. In nucleotides, the CDR3 is TGTGCCAGCAGTCCTTCTCAACAAGAGACCCAGTACTTC.

This clonotype was counted ten times or more. The chain links TRBV9 to TRBJ2-7, with no clear D. This CDR3 comprises 15 residues. Germline-derived CDR1 and CDR2 are SGDLS and YYNGEE. The V and J ends lost 4 bases and 4 bases respectively, with 18 bases between them. CDR3 sequence: CASSPSWGRAYEQYF. The CDR3 DNA reads as TGTGCCAGCAGCCCCAGCTGGGGTAGAGCTTACGAGCAGTACTTC.

There are many counts of this clonotype. The chain has TRBV14 and TRBJ2-7; D is perhaps TRBD1 (7 bases). The ends were cut back, 0 bases at V and 4 bases at J, with 13 bases in the middle. Germline V gene sequence: CDR1 SGHDN, CDR2 FVKESK. The CDR3 covers 15 residues. CDR3 sequence: CASSQEGGTAYEQYF. The CDR3 nucleotides read TGTGCCAGCAGCCAAGAAGGGGGGACAGCATACGAGCAGTACTTC.

This clonotype was seen repeatedly, ten times or more. This chain connects TRBV28 to TRBJ2-7; D may be TRBD2 (6 bases). Germline assignment: CDR1 MDHEN and CDR2 SYDVKM. V was pared by 3 bases and J by 6 bases, with 15 bases between. The CDR3 sequence is 14 residues long. The DNA for the CDR3 is TGTGCCAGCAGTTTCCGCCTCGGGGGTGGCGAGCAGTACTTC. It yields the protein CASSFRLGGGEQYF.

In this sample, this clonotype turned up a few times. This chain links TRBV6-1 with TRBJ2-3, with TRBD2 identical over 10 bases. The CDR3 is 16 amino acids. Germline loops: CDR1 MNHNS, CDR2 SASEGT. With V trimmed by 4 bases and J by 6 bases, 10 bases remained unmatched. The CDR3 loop is CASSAQGAGGVDTQYF. The CDR3, as DNA: TGTGCCAGCAGTGCCCAAGGAGCGGGGGGGGTGGATACGCAGTATTTT.

This clonotype was counted at least ten times. This chain connects TRBV29-1 to TRBJ1-5; D is unclear. V gave up 5 bases and J gave up 4 bases, with 12 bases separating them. The V gene's germline CDR1 is SQVTM and CDR2 ANQGSEA. This CDR3 has 13 amino acids. This CDR3 reads CSVLEAENQPQHF. CDR3 nucleotides: TGCAGCGTTCTAGAAGCGGAGAATCAGCCCCAGCATTTT.

In this sample, this clonotype turned up many times. Relative to the germline gene, one junction end is altered; a read error may explain this. This chain's CDR3 is CASSLDRVGGYTF. DNA of the CDR3: TGCGCCAGCAGCCTTGACAGGGTCGGCGGCTACACCTTC. J is TRBJ1-2 and V is TRBV7-9, with 7 bases that match TRBD1. The CDR3 runs to 13 residues. From germline, CDR1 is SEHNR and CDR2 FQNEAQ (reference sequence).

This clonotype has a handful of counts. The V call is TRBV5-4, the J call TRBJ2-7, with a possible D match to TRBD1 (6 bases). The CDR3 loop spans 14 amino acids. Germline CDR1 reads SGHNT; CDR2 reads YYREEE (reference sequence). Trimming stripped 4 bases from V and 4 bases from J, with 15 bases between. CDR3 sequence: CASSVGDTAYEQYF. CDR3 sequence (DNA): TGTGCCAGCAGCGTCGGGGACACCGCTTACGAGCAGTACTTC. The entire variable domain, with the rest obtained from reference TRBV5-4 and TRBJ2-7, is as follows: ETGVTQSPTHLIKTRGQQVTLRCSSQSGHNTVSWYQQALGQGPQFIFQYYREEENGRGNFPPRFSGLQFPNYSSELNVNALELDDSALYLCASSVGDTAYEQYFGPGTRLTVT.

Ten or more counts support this clonotype. The chain's CDR3 is CASSLDPRSSGNTIYF. CDR3 DNA sequence: TGTGCCAGCAGCTTGGACCCCAGGAGCTCTGGAAACACCATATATTTT. The rearrangement joins TRBV5-4 to TRBJ1-3; D gene uncertain. Germline V gene sequence: CDR1 SGHNT, CDR2 YYREEE (reference sequence). The CDR3 is 16 residues long. V lost 0 bases and J lost 0, with 10 bases in between.